Sequencing of this T cell receptor (beta chain) was carried out in a study of T cell clonotyping in hematopoietic cell transplantation. Profiled with immunoSEQ multiplex PCR; TCRdb holds only in-frame clones, not every one. The data show roughly 20,000 clones, about 90% seen once. The CDR3 has 14 amino acids. J was trimmed by 6 bases and V by 6 bases; bases with no gene match: 9. Germline assignment: CDR1 MNHEY and CDR2 SVGAGI. On this clone: Its antigen is as yet unknown.

Documented time point: recipient sample about 28 days before transplant, after cytoreduction. Blood collection times were about day -28 and days 30, 100, 180 posttransplant. Study observations and caveats: Recipient TCR diversity dropped after transplant; expanded clonotypes rose from day 30 to 180.

Here the sequenced sample was peripheral blood mononuclear cells, taken before stem cell transplant. The rearrangement uses TRBV6-5 and TRBJ2-7; 9 bases match TRBD1. The sequence was obtained from a young man with biphenotypic leukemia. Some clones in this sample may be carry-over from other donors' samples. In DNA form, the CDR3 reads TGTGCCAGCAGACGCCGGGACAGGGTTCTCGAGCAGTACTTC. It encodes CASRRRDRVLEQYF.